The rows below give T cell receptor beta chains drawn from one sample of a study of CD8+ T cells in alopecia areata. Sequencing used immunoSEQ multiplex PCR; TCRdb keeps in-frame clones, though not all of them. This table holds more than 95,000 clones, about nine tenths found once. The starting material was CD8+ T cells sorted from blood, obtained at approximately week 34, from a patient treated with tofacitinib. The origin of the receptors is a human donor with alopecia areata. Each CDR3 is given with its conserved first and last residue. A D gene is named only where the DNA matches it firmly. Some rows have no size entry. The others give once, few or many, or a class for an expanded clone.

D gene: -; clone size: -; J gene: TRBJ2-1; V gene: TRBV7-9; CDR3 length: 12; CDR3 protein: CASSTGYNEQFF; CDR3 DNA: TGTGCCAGCAGCACCGGCTACAATGAGCAGTTCTTC
D gene: TRBD2; clone size: -; J gene: TRBJ2-1; V gene: TRBV15; CDR3 length: 17; CDR3 protein: CATSRDRTSKTINEQFF; CDR3 DNA: TGTGCCACCAGCAGAGATCGGACTAGCAAGACTATCAATGAGCAGTTCTTC
D gene: TRBD2; clone size: few; J gene: TRBJ2-3; V gene: TRBV6-5; CDR3 length: 15; CDR3 protein: CASRSGLAGTDTQYF; CDR3 DNA: TGTGCCAGCAGATCTGGACTAGCGGGCACAGATACGCAGTATTTT
D gene: TRBD2; clone size: few; J gene: TRBJ2-1; V gene: TRBV7-7; CDR3 length: 17; CDR3 protein: CASSEGTSGSRGNEQFF; CDR3 DNA: TGTGCTAGCAGCGAAGGGACTAGCGGGAGCCGAGGCAATGAGCAGTTCTTC
D gene: -; clone size: -; J gene: TRBJ2-1; V gene: TRBV27; CDR3 length: 15; CDR3 protein: CASSFVARGGHEQFF; CDR3 DNA: TGTGCCAGCAGTTTCGTGGCCAGGGGCGGCCATGAGCAGTTCTTC
D gene: TRBD2; clone size: -; J gene: TRBJ2-7; V gene: TRBV30; CDR3 length: 11; CDR3 protein: CARGGSYEQYF; CDR3 DNA: TGTGCCCGGGGGGGAAGCTACGAGCAGTACTTC
D gene: -; clone size: -; J gene: TRBJ2-1; V gene: TRBV15; CDR3 length: 13; CDR3 protein: CATSIATSNEQFF; CDR3 DNA: TGTGCCACCAGCATAGCCACTAGCAATGAGCAGTTCTTC
D gene: TRBD1; clone size: -; J gene: TRBJ2-2; V gene: TRBV6-5; CDR3 length: 15; CDR3 protein: CASMVQGATAGELFF; CDR3 DNA: TGTGCCAGCATGGTTCAGGGGGCAACGGCCGGGGAGCTGTTTTTT
D gene: -; clone size: -; J gene: TRBJ1-5; V gene: TRBV10-3; CDR3 length: 13; CDR3 protein: CAISADRDQPQHF; CDR3 DNA: TGTGCCATCAGTGCCGACAGAGATCAGCCCCAGCATTTT
D gene: -; clone size: -; J gene: TRBJ2-7; V gene: TRBV5-6; CDR3 length: 16; CDR3 protein: CASSLPVGQGGYEQYF; CDR3 DNA: TGTGCCAGCAGCCTGCCAGTGGGCCAGGGTGGCTACGAGCAGTACTTC
D gene: -; clone size: -; J gene: TRBJ2-1; V gene: TRBV7-3; CDR3 length: 13; CDR3 protein: CASSLTGGSEQFF; CDR3 DNA: TGTGCCAGCAGCTTAACCGGGGGTTCTGAGCAGTTCTTC
D gene: -; clone size: once; J gene: TRBJ2-3; V gene: TRBV11-2; CDR3 length: 15; CDR3 protein: CASSLDRTAGNTQYF; CDR3 DNA: TGTGCCAGCAGCTTAGATCGTACAGCGGGTAATACGCAGTATTTT
D gene: -; clone size: -; J gene: TRBJ2-1; V gene: TRBV29-1; CDR3 length: 10; CDR3 protein: CSVESTGRVF; CDR3 DNA: TGCAGCGTTGAATCGACAGGGAGGGTCTTC
D gene: TRBD1; clone size: -; J gene: TRBJ2-7; V gene: TRBV15; CDR3 length: 18; CDR3 protein: CATSTVTSVTGDSYEQYF; CDR3 DNA: TGTGCCACCAGCACAGTTACCTCCGTGACAGGGGACTCCTACGAGCAGTACTTC
D gene: -; clone size: -; J gene: TRBJ1-1; V gene: TRBV7-9; CDR3 length: 9; CDR3 protein: CASSPEAFF; CDR3 DNA: TGTGCCAGCAGCCCTGAAGCTTTCTTT
D gene: -; clone size: -; J gene: TRBJ2-2; V gene: TRBV7-9; CDR3 length: 17; CDR3 protein: CASSGDPGQSNTGELFF; CDR3 DNA: TGTGCCAGCAGCGGAGACCCGGGACAATCTAACACCGGGGAGCTGTTTTTT
D gene: TRBD2; clone size: once; J gene: TRBJ2-7; V gene: TRBV7-8; CDR3 length: 16; CDR3 protein: CASSPPSTGTSVEQYF; CDR3 DNA: TGTGCCAGCAGCCCGCCCAGCACCGGGACTAGCGTCGAGCAGTACTTC
D gene: TRBD2; clone size: -; J gene: TRBJ2-7; V gene: TRBV9; CDR3 length: 16; CDR3 protein: CASSVDLAGDFGEQYF; CDR3 DNA: TGTGCCAGCAGCGTAGATCTAGCGGGAGATTTTGGCGAGCAGTACTTC
D gene: TRBD2; clone size: once; J gene: TRBJ2-3; V gene: TRBV29-1; CDR3 length: 15; CDR3 protein: CSVEDSLAGADTQYF; CDR3 DNA: TGCAGCGTTGAAGATAGCCTAGCGGGGGCAGATACGCAGTATTTT
D gene: TRBD1; clone size: once; J gene: TRBJ2-3; V gene: TRBV7-6; CDR3 length: 18; CDR3 protein: CASSGSRDRHASTDTQYF; CDR3 DNA: TGTGCCAGCAGCGGTAGCCGGGACAGGCACGCTAGCACAGATACGCAGTATTTT
D gene: TRBD1; clone size: -; J gene: TRBJ1-2; V gene: TRBV29-1; CDR3 length: 13; CDR3 protein: CSADREANYGYTF; CDR3 DNA: TGCAGCGCCGACAGGGAAGCTAACTATGGCTACACCTTC
D gene: -; clone size: -; J gene: TRBJ2-2; V gene: TRBV6-6; CDR3 length: 15; CDR3 protein: CASSYTLDRAGELFF; CDR3 DNA: TGTGCCAGCAGTTACACCCTCGACCGCGCCGGGGAGCTGTTTTTT
D gene: TRBD2; clone size: -; J gene: TRBJ2-2; V gene: TRBV4-1; CDR3 length: 17; CDR3 protein: CASSPLPLAGGTGELFF; CDR3 DNA: TGCGCCAGCAGCCCTCTCCCACTAGCGGGAGGCACCGGGGAGCTGTTTTTT
D gene: TRBD1; clone size: few; J gene: TRBJ2-7; V gene: TRBV29-1; CDR3 length: 11; CDR3 protein: CSVDRQGEQYF; CDR3 DNA: TGCAGCGTGGACAGGCAAGGCGAGCAGTACTTC
D gene: -; clone size: -; J gene: TRBJ2-7; V gene: TRBV6-5; CDR3 length: 16; CDR3 protein: CASSYNSLLAQYEQYF; CDR3 DNA: TGTGCCAGCAGTTACAATTCCTTGCTAGCTCAATACGAGCAGTACTTC
D gene: TRBD1; clone size: -; J gene: TRBJ2-7; V gene: TRBV11-2; CDR3 length: 15; CDR3 protein: CASSRGTGGIYEQYF; CDR3 DNA: TGTGCCAGCAGCAGAGGGACAGGGGGCATATACGAGCAGTACTTC
D gene: -; clone size: -; J gene: TRBJ2-7; V gene: TRBV4-1; CDR3 length: 14; CDR3 protein: CASSQLDTFYEQYF; CDR3 DNA: TGCGCCAGCAGCCAACTCGACACCTTCTACGAGCAGTACTTC
D gene: -; clone size: -; J gene: TRBJ1-2; V gene: TRBV6-4; CDR3 length: 17; CDR3 protein: CASSIDRWTSDPHGYTF; CDR3 DNA: TGTGCCAGCAGTATCGATAGGTGGACGTCCGACCCTCATGGCTACACCTTC
D gene: -; clone size: once; J gene: TRBJ2-1; V gene: TRBV4-1; CDR3 length: 13; CDR3 protein: CASSPQESSEQFF; CDR3 DNA: TGTGCCAGCAGCCCGCAAGAGAGCTCTGAGCAGTTCTTC
D gene: TRBD2; clone size: few; J gene: TRBJ2-4; V gene: TRBV29-1; CDR3 length: 16; CDR3 protein: CSVASGLLLAKNIQYF; CDR3 DNA: TGCAGCGTGGCCTCGGGACTATTACTAGCCAAAAACATTCAGTACTTC
D gene: -; clone size: -; J gene: TRBJ2-1; V gene: TRBV7-7; CDR3 length: 15; CDR3 protein: CASSLGSDYFNEQFF; CDR3 DNA: TGTGCTAGCAGCTTAGGTTCAGACTATTTCAATGAGCAGTTCTTC
D gene: -; clone size: -; J gene: TRBJ2-3; V gene: TRBV7-9; CDR3 length: 18; CDR3 protein: CASSLALWERADTDTQYF; CDR3 DNA: TGTGCCAGCAGCTTGGCTCTATGGGAGCGGGCCGACACAGATACGCAGTATTTT
D gene: -; clone size: -; J gene: TRBJ2-1; V gene: TRBV7-3; CDR3 length: 14; CDR3 protein: CASSLTEAYNEQFF; CDR3 DNA: TGTGCCAGCAGCTTAACGGAGGCATACAATGAGCAGTTCTTC
D gene: TRBD1; clone size: once; J gene: TRBJ2-1; V gene: TRBV4-1; CDR3 length: 20; CDR3 protein: CASSQVGRSDRVGSYNEQFF; CDR3 DNA: TGCGCCAGCAGCCAAGTCGGTAGGTCAGACAGGGTAGGGTCCTACAATGAGCAGTTCTTC
D gene: -; clone size: -; J gene: TRBJ1-2; V gene: TRBV18; CDR3 length: 16; CDR3 protein: CASSPEYGRQGDGYTF; CDR3 DNA: TGTGCCAGCTCACCAGAATACGGTCGGCAGGGTGACGGCTACACCTTC